This T cell receptor beta chain was identified during a study of shared clonotypes between healthy human individuals (dated by TCRdb to about 2020). About the full investigation: The cohort included a few men and a couple of women between 18 and 49 years of age. Libraries were prepared and TCR repertoires were sequenced by different laboratories using diverse techniques, in order to increase sequencing depth and limit assay-specific biases. To estimate repertoire size and how much clonotype sharing occurs between individuals, the study deeply sequenced the blood TCR repertoires of several healthy adults. Each donor's leukapheresis produced roughly between roughly 0.85 and 10 billion PBMCs.

The paper's findings and limits, for the study overall: The genetic and exposure-history diversity represented was limited by the small number of donors. Only blood was sampled, and tissue TCR repertoires likely differ from those in blood. Based on pairwise subsampling, the degree of clonotype sharing among donors was expected to be affected by sequencing depth.

Concerning this clone itself: This clone's antigen is unknown. No base-level quality is on record; no much larger clone is a single base apart.

Using the deep immunoSEQ assay, multiplex PCR amplified TCR CDR3 regions from genomic DNA. Extracted genomic DNA from each cell subset was distributed evenly across all wells of several immunoSEQ 96-well plates, and each plate was treated as a replicate. Each replicate PCR for unsorted PBMC received roughly 300 ng genomic DNA, equal to 25,000 to 30,000 T cell genomes. Unsorted PBMC genomic DNA was sequenced across ten immunoSEQ deep assay plates. Purified libraries were quantified with a Qubit 3.0 fluorometer, sized on a Bioanalyzer 2100, and re-quantified with the KAPA Library Quantification kit. A separate single-read 150-cycle Illumina NextSeq 550 flow cell was used to sequence each immunoSEQ 96-well plate. In the paper's pipeline: Because the immunoSEQ output included only junctional sequences and no quality scores, the filtering could not be the same as the filtering used for full-length reads. Sequences were annotated with PyIR, a Python wrapper for IgBLAST v1.9, and V/J genes and CDR3 were assigned using IMGT germline references. Reads with weak V/J assignments (E-value above 1e-6), missing CDR3, stop codons, out-of-frame junctions, or ambiguous translated residues were removed. V3J clonotypes were defined by identical inferred V gene, J gene, and CDR3 amino acid sequence. The percentage overlap between two repertoires was calculated by dividing the number of shared unique clonotypes by the size of the smaller repertoire. Three approaches were used to assess repertoire richness: RTK rarefaction, the Chao1 estimator, and Recon v2.1 estimates of unobserved clonotypes. What TCRdb holds here is the immuneACCESS table cut down to in-frame rearrangements. Part of the clones is not present; checked against another copy, under half of the missing clones reflect an unresolved V gene, and the others are unexplained. The V and J calls and the clone size are those of that table, but D and trimming were determined from the DNA. This sample comprises hundreds of thousands of clones, 70% to 80% of them detected only once. The ten largest clones add up to about 11% of the sample.

CDR1 and CDR2 were assigned from the germline V gene (reference sequence) as SGHKS and YYEKEE. Trimming removed 4 bases from V and 4 bases from J; the gene matches leave 4 bases unexplained. The CDR3 goes from the cysteine to the phenylalanine over 14 residues. Left in the record is the CDR3 DNA by itself, 42 bases read in frame from the first base. The donors were healthy, HIV-negative adults who had no recently reported acute infections or vaccinations. All donors were Caucasian adults living in Nashville, Tennessee, USA. In the unsorted samples, 85 million to 100 million PBMCs were counted, and genomic DNA was extracted using the QIAamp DNA Blood Mini kit. Blood was obtained by leukapheresis, after which PBMCs were separated by Ficoll-Histopaque density gradient centrifugation and cryopreserved in liquid nitrogen vapor phase.

The TCR comes from a woman in her 40s in good health. Some clones in this sample may be carry-over from other donors' samples. Source material: PBMCs. This sequence uses TRBV5-5 and TRBJ2-7; 11 bases in between match TRBD2. The DNA is as follows: TGTGCCAGCAGCCCAACTAGCGGGAGTTACGAGCAGTACTTC. It encodes CASSPTSGSYEQYF.